This T cell receptor (beta chain) came from a study of human T cells and chemical hapten exposure. Study-wide background: Diphenylcyclopropenone doses were given weekly to the scalps of patients across the approximately 25-week study. Affected patients, primarily female, had alopecia areata, totalis or universalis.

The time point denotes: patch test 2, 6 weeks after DPC sensitization. The sample's treatment: therapeutic diphenylcyclopropenone sensitization with weekly scalp DPC. The authors' total RNA extraction used unfractionated whole blood. Authors' methods: Sample-level TCR yields exhibited a median of about 96,000, with a range of about 20,000 to 750,000. TCRdb re-analysed the RACE reads in MiXCR, keeping a single row per CDR3 protein. These V and J calls derive from TCRdb rather than the authors' analysis. The table has over 65,000 distinct CDR3 sequences, 11% seen once. This clonotype occurred a few times. The germline gives CDR1 SGHRS, CDR2 YFSETQ. The CDR3 runs to 16 residues. V was clipped by 4 bases and J by 9 bases; unmatched bases: 15.

Source: whole blood, taken in connection with sensitization to the hapten diphenylcyclopropenone (DPC). The origin of this receptor is a young man with alopecia areata. Some clones in this sample may be carry-over from other donors' samples. This chain links TRBV5-1 with TRBJ2-1; 8 nucleotides line up with TRBD1. The CDR3: CASSRAGQGVSGEQFF. DNA of the CDR3: TGCGCCAGCAGCCGCGCCGGACAGGGAGTTTCAGGTGAGCAGTTCTTC.